The source of this T cell receptor beta chain is a study of cytomegalovirus exposure and HLA in healthy donors (dated by TCRdb to 2016 to 2017). About the full investigation: An earlier analysis of 550 to 700 of the donors reported 250 to 350 Gb of sequence data and around 120 million unique TCR beta sequences from 150 million to 200 million T cells. Approximately 310 gigabases of sequencing data and 70 million to 95 million unique TCR sequences made up an early release that covered fewer than 650 HLA-typed donors. Of the roughly 400 genotyped donors, around 81% fell in the genetic ancestry cluster associated with self-reported Caucasian donors. The study was designed to test whether signatures of past pathogen exposure could be identified by cataloging public T cell receptors. The study used immunosequencing to profile the T cell repertoires of approximately 630 subjects and linked those repertoires to cytomegalovirus serostatus. In addition to the first cohort of 666 subjects, a separate validation cohort of under 150 different subjects was used. The study combined high-throughput TCR immunosequencing, statistical association of individual TCRs with disease status, and machine learning to predict cytomegalovirus infection status. A later analysis re-examined previously published TCR beta repertoires from more than 650 donors and added high-resolution HLA genotyping to investigate patterns of TCR occurrence. Rather than drawing on any new phenotypic data, the later analysis identified candidate immune exposures from TCR beta sequences and the way those sequences occurred across donors. To decide whether each TCR beta V gene segment behaved as functional or pseudogenic, an earlier analysis of some 580 of the donors relied on high-throughput TCR beta sequencing. Donor age, sex, ethnicity and CMV serostatus were compiled alongside the repertoire data. In a later genetic analysis, genome-wide SNP genotypes for about 60% of the 666 donors were used, and that subset was treated as a discovery cohort. Every repertoire in the discovery cohort had been generated on one and the same sequencing platform. HLA typing included class I and class II loci at four-digit resolution. The number of typed donors differed by locus: about 620-640 for A, B, C, DRB1 and DQB1; some 500 for DQA1; approximately 600 for DPA1; and some 470 for DPB1. Four to six DR-DQ haplotypes were handled as single units for association and clustering, since linkage in the cohort was strong. Across around 400 genotyped donors of the cohort, an average of about 200,000 unique TCR beta nucleotide sequences per donor were sequenced, and around 20% of those sequences were non-productive. What the study reported, not specific to this receptor: Specific HLA alleles were associated with 15,000 to 20,000 TCR beta sequences at a false discovery rate of 0.05 in a later analysis. Because counts were too low, 15 to 20 rarely observed V segments, including chromosome 9 orphons, were excluded from the earlier analysis of 500 to 700 of the donors. In an earlier analysis of fewer than 750 of the donors, most TCR beta V segments were observed in productive rearrangements about 87% or about 30% of the time, broadly matching IMGT annotations. A further reported finding was that TCR beta sequences accurately predicted the HLA-A and HLA-B alleles for most subjects in the first cohort. Correlated functional status among segregating V segments might be attributable to linkage disequilibrium, but an unknown experimental factor could not be ruled out. Because HLA typing was unavailable for some donors at each locus, only the typed subset was used in association tests. When HLA alleles, especially DR and DQ, strongly co-occurred, attributing TCR associations to individual alleles was difficult. In a later analysis, several top co-occurrence clusters were reported to appear linked to parvovirus B19, influenza, CMV and Epstein-Barr virus. For the cohort, immune exposure information was limited to CMV serostatus. In the study, around 150 TCR beta chains were listed as associated with cytomegalovirus. Most TCR sequences were observed very rarely across donors, whereas some public TCRs were present in many individuals. The 87-base-pair reads could not distinguish some IMGT-functional V segments, including TRBV6-2 and TRBV6-3, so those segments were excluded. The presence/absence analyses assumed that sequencing depth was roughly uniform across donors, and that assumption may not be true. In this cohort, only TCR beta chains were sequenced, and detectable features were limited by the absence of alpha or paired-chain data. A later genetic analysis associated a missense DCLRE1C variant with V-gene and J-gene trimming of TCR beta chains, and an independent cohort replicated the association. In a later analysis, TCR association rates were found to vary across HLA loci, with the most associated TCRs seen for DRB1 alleles and the fewest for HLA-C alleles. The classifier was reported to diagnose cytomegalovirus status with high specificity and sensitivity in both the original cohort and the validation cohort. A cluster of highly shared sequence variants was judged likely to represent a technical artifact of the sequencing pipeline. In a later analysis, HLA-associated TCR beta chains were found to be more clonally expanded and to have lower generation probabilities than equally common non-associated chains. According to a later genetic analysis, donors in an Asian-associated ancestry cluster had fewer N-insertions in productive TCRs than the approximately 700-donor mean. It was suggested by the authors that the approach could potentially be generalized to other disease states and immunological phenotypes. In vitro tests confirmed that a few of the cytomegalovirus-associated TCR beta chains recognize cytomegalovirus antigens. A later analysis found that most CMV-associated TCR beta chains appeared HLA-restricted, with HLA associations seemingly driven largely by CMV exposure.

The library relied on the immunoSEQ multiplex PCR assay. For the multiplex PCR, a mixture combining 60 forward primers for TCR Vbeta segments and 13 reverse primers for TCR Jbeta segments was used. A multiplex PCR assay on genomic DNA amplified the CDR3 region of rearranged TCR beta genes. Amplified TCR beta libraries were sequenced as 87-base-pair reads on the Illumina HiSeq System. In the paper's pipeline: A later analysis tallied around 87 million unique TCR beta chains across the 700 or so repertoires, and about 12 million of those chains were shared by two or more donors. Raw reads were error-corrected and collapsed into unique sequences by a nearest-neighbor algorithm in which closely related sequences were merged to remove PCR and sequencing errors. CDR3 sequences were aligned to IMGT reference sequences to assign V, D and J gene segments. For a sequence to be retained, a match of at least six nucleotides to both a V gene segment and a J gene segment was required. Rearrangements were called productive when the CDR3 lacked stop codons and stayed in frame with V and J; all others were non-productive. CDR3 was defined according to IMGT convention as the region running from the second conserved V-encoded cysteine to the conserved J-encoded phenylalanine. The earlier analysis of 500 to 650 of the donors excluded any sequence lacking an unambiguous match to a single V gene segment. An earlier analysis of several hundred of the donors called V segments functional above 56.7% productive rearrangements and segregating when the between-donor standard deviation exceeded 5%. A statistical classification framework was built for diagnosing cytomegalovirus status from the catalog of TCR beta chain sequences. A later analysis assigned V and J genes by comparing TCR nucleotide sequences with IMGT/GENE-DB human TR gene sequences. In a later analysis, CDR3 sequences and most-parsimonious VDJ recombination scenarios were assigned using the TCRdist pipeline. In a later analysis, every TCR beta chain was defined by the combination of its CDR3 amino acid sequence and its V-gene family, and reads without a unique V-gene family were dropped. To address suspected cross-contamination and a sequencing artifact, a later analysis removed around 590 highly shared, low-generation-probability nucleotide sequences. For each public chain, a later analysis derived a clonal expansion index from normalized ranks of inferred template counts within each repertoire. In a later analysis, generation probabilities were computed with a VDJ recombination model fitted to out-of-frame rearrangements, and the resulting probabilities were checked against IGoR. Hypergeometric tests were used in a later analysis to score TCR-TCR, TCR-HLA and TCR-CMV co-occurrence, with a repertoire-size bias correction applied to the TCR pairs. A later analysis estimated false discovery rates by permuting HLA or CMV assignments 20 times. In a later analysis, co-occurring TCRs were grouped using DBSCAN, and TCRdist sequence similarity was added for clustering within HLA-allele-positive subsets. Co-occurrence clustering excluded repertoires with fewer than 30,000 or more than 120,000 public chains, plus five with anomalous nucleotide sharing. This is the immuneACCESS table as TCRdb keeps it, with only in-frame sequences that have V and J called. A part of the clones is gone; compared with another copy, unresolved V genes explain less than half, and the rest is unexplained. That table furnishes V, J and clone size, whereas the DNA furnished D and trimming. The sample includes 55,000 to 65,000 clones, with approximately 80% observed a single time. The ten largest clones take up approximately 3.9% of the sample.

The cohort comprised 666 healthy bone marrow donors. Cohort members were all nominally healthy when sampled, although unrecorded immune exposures were likely present. The donor was CMV seronegative and belonged to the group of over 350 seronegative cohort members. A peripheral blood sample was collected from each donor, and TCR beta sequencing was performed on peripheral blood mononuclear cells. The Qiagen DNeasy Blood Extraction Kit was used to extract genomic DNA from the blood cell samples. Based on the germline V gene, the CDR1 and CDR2 sequences are SGHDN and FVKESK. V lost 0 bases and J lost 3 bases; the stretch between them is 18 bases long. The CDR3 runs 18 residues from the cysteine to the phenylalanine. The retained sequence is limited to the CDR3, 54 bases, with the frame set at the first base. Of note for this clone: The target of this receptor is not known. Base qualities are not provided; no much larger clone lies one nucleotide away.

Recombination linked TRBV14 to TRBJ2-4; the D region possibly corresponds to TRBD1 (6 bases align). Material: PBMCs. This receptor was obtained from a woman in her thirties or forties in good health and CMV-seronegative. The CDR3 region has the sequence CASSQDSWGPQDKNIQYF. The bases are TGTGCCAGCAGCCAAGATAGTTGGGGGCCCCAGGACAAAAACATTCAGTACTTC.